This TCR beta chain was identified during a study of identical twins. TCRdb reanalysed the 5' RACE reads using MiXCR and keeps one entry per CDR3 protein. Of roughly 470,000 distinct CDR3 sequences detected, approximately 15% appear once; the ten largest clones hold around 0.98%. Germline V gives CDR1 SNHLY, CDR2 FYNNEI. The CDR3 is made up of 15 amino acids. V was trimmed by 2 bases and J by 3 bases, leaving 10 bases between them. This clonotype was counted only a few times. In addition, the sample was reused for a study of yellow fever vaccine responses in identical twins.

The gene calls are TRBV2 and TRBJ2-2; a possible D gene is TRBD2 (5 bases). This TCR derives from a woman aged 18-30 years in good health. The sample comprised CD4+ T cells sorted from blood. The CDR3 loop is CASSETRGYTGELFF. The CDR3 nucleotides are TGTGCCAGCAGTGAAACACGGGGTTACACCGGGGAGCTGTTTTTT.